The rows below give T cell receptor beta chains drawn from one sample of a study of blood T cell repertoires in COVID-19. Clones were read by immunoSEQ multiplex PCR, and TCRdb kept only the in-frame ones, dropping some. The sample lists roughly 130,000 clones, just under 85% seen once, with about 15% in the top ten. Sequenced sample: peripheral blood. The origin of the receptors is a woman in her fifties or sixties with acute or convalescent COVID-19. Both conserved end residues are part of each CDR3. The order of the fields is D gene, V gene, J gene, clone size, CDR3 protein, CDR3 DNA. A D gene is named only where the DNA matches it firmly. Not every row has a clone size; where given, it reads once, few, many or a size class.

d_gene: NA
v_gene: TRBV30
j_gene: TRBJ1-3
abundance: NA
CDR3aa: CAWSQGSAGGNTIYF
CDR3nt: TGTGCCTGGAGTCAGGGGTCGGCAGGGGGAAACACCATATATTTT

d_gene: NA
v_gene: TRBV13
j_gene: TRBJ1-1
abundance: NA
CDR3aa: CASSVRWGRQSNTEAFF
CDR3nt: TGTGCCAGCAGCGTTAGGTGGGGGAGGCAGTCGAACACTGAAGCTTTCTTT

d_gene: NA
v_gene: TRBV10-3
j_gene: TRBJ1-1
abundance: NA
CDR3aa: CAITRSQSGGTEAFF
CDR3nt: TGTGCCATCACAAGGTCACAGTCGGGAGGCACTGAAGCTTTCTTT

d_gene: TRBD2
v_gene: TRBV5-6
j_gene: TRBJ2-7
abundance: NA
CDR3aa: CASTNPSGGARYEQYF
CDR3nt: TGTGCCAGCACCAACCCCAGCGGGGGGGCTCGGTACGAGCAGTACTTC

d_gene: TRBD2
v_gene: TRBV27
j_gene: TRBJ2-1
abundance: NA
CDR3aa: CASSLTSGYNEQFF
CDR3nt: TGTGCCAGCAGTTTGACTAGCGGGTACAATGAGCAGTTCTTC

d_gene: NA
v_gene: TRBV5-8
j_gene: TRBJ1-5
abundance: few
CDR3aa: CASSPGQISNQPQHF
CDR3nt: TGTGCCAGCAGCCCCGGACAGATTAGCAATCAGCCCCAGCATTTT

d_gene: NA
v_gene: TRBV29-1
j_gene: TRBJ1-2
abundance: NA
CDR3aa: CSVLLPGSRGGYTF
CDR3nt: TGCAGCGTCCTCCTACCGGGCAGCAGGGGTGGCTACACCTTC

d_gene: TRBD1
v_gene: TRBV6-5
j_gene: TRBJ1-5
abundance: NA
CDR3aa: CASKRQGASNQPQHF
CDR3nt: TGTGCCAGCAAAAGACAGGGGGCGAGCAATCAGCCCCAGCATTTT

d_gene: TRBD2
v_gene: TRBV19
j_gene: TRBJ2-7
abundance: NA
CDR3aa: CASSVTSASYEQYF
CDR3nt: TGTGCCAGTAGTGTAACTAGCGCGAGCTACGAGCAGTACTTC

d_gene: TRBD1
v_gene: TRBV24-1
j_gene: TRBJ2-2
abundance: once
CDR3aa: CATRPGQEYSGELFF
CDR3nt: TGTGCCACCAGACCCGGACAGGAATACTCCGGGGAGCTGTTTTTT

d_gene: TRBD1
v_gene: TRBV10-1
j_gene: TRBJ2-2
abundance: few
CDR3aa: CASSDFWDRATGELFF
CDR3nt: TGCGCCAGCAGTGACTTCTGGGACAGGGCCACCGGGGAGCTGTTTTTT

d_gene: TRBD2
v_gene: TRBV5-4
j_gene: TRBJ2-7
abundance: many
CDR3aa: CASSPGLAGLRTYEQYF
CDR3nt: TGTGCCAGCAGCCCCGGACTAGCGGGACTAAGGACCTACGAGCAGTACTTC

d_gene: TRBD1
v_gene: TRBV6-2/TRBV6-3
j_gene: TRBJ1-2
abundance: NA
CDR3aa: CASSYPGQPGGYTF
CDR3nt: TGTGCCAGCAGTTACCCGGGACAGCCGGGTGGCTACACCTTC

d_gene: TRBD1
v_gene: TRBV30
j_gene: TRBJ1-6
abundance: NA
CDR3aa: CAWSLSTGGNSPLHF
CDR3nt: TGTGCCTGGAGTCTCTCCACAGGGGGCAATTCACCCCTCCACTTT

d_gene: TRBD1
v_gene: TRBV5-1
j_gene: TRBJ1-1
abundance: NA
CDR3aa: CASSSGGGNTEAFF
CDR3nt: TGCGCCAGCAGTTCAGGGGGCGGGAACACTGAAGCTTTCTTT

d_gene: NA
v_gene: TRBV9
j_gene: TRBJ1-5
abundance: NA
CDR3aa: CASSRTVSNQPQHF
CDR3nt: TGTGCCAGCAGCCGGACAGTTAGCAATCAGCCCCAGCATTTT

d_gene: TRBD1
v_gene: TRBV7-8
j_gene: TRBJ2-7
abundance: NA
CDR3aa: CASSYPYRGRYEQYF
CDR3nt: TGTGCCAGCAGCTACCCGTACAGGGGGAGGTACGAGCAGTACTTC

d_gene: TRBD1
v_gene: TRBV7-8
j_gene: TRBJ1-2
abundance: NA
CDR3aa: CASSPGGYGYTF
CDR3nt: TGTGCCAGCAGCCCAGGGGGCTATGGCTACACCTTC

d_gene: NA
v_gene: TRBV3-1/TRBV3-2
j_gene: TRBJ1-1
abundance: NA
CDR3aa: CASSQGSQGKAFF
CDR3nt: TGTGCCAGCAGCCAAGGATCGCAGGGGAAAGCTTTCTTT

d_gene: TRBD2
v_gene: TRBV11-2
j_gene: TRBJ2-6
abundance: once
CDR3aa: CASSGRTSGGYSGANVLTF
CDR3nt: TGTGCCAGCAGCGGGCGGACTAGCGGGGGGTACTCTGGGGCCAACGTCCTGACTTTC

d_gene: NA
v_gene: TRBV9
j_gene: TRBJ2-1
abundance: NA
CDR3aa: CASSASNFNEQFF
CDR3nt: TGTGCCAGCAGCGCGTCTAATTTTAATGAGCAGTTCTTC

d_gene: TRBD2
v_gene: TRBV9
j_gene: TRBJ2-1
abundance: NA
CDR3aa: CASSESSGFYNEQFF
CDR3nt: TGTGCCAGCAGCGAATCTAGCGGGTTCTACAATGAGCAGTTCTTC

d_gene: NA
v_gene: TRBV11-2
j_gene: TRBJ2-1
abundance: NA
CDR3aa: CASSLGSGINEQFF
CDR3nt: TGTGCCAGCAGCTTAGGATCAGGAATAAATGAGCAGTTCTTC

d_gene: NA
v_gene: TRBV30
j_gene: TRBJ1-1
abundance: NA
CDR3aa: CAWSFMNTEAFF
CDR3nt: TGTGCCTGGAGTTTCATGAACACTGAAGCTTTCTTT

d_gene: NA
v_gene: TRBV4-2
j_gene: TRBJ1-2
abundance: NA
CDR3aa: CASSQVDSGNYGYTF
CDR3nt: TGTGCCAGCAGCCAAGTGGATTCGGGGAACTATGGCTACACCTTC

d_gene: TRBD1
v_gene: TRBV2
j_gene: TRBJ1-1
abundance: NA
CDR3aa: CASRDRDRRNTEAFF
CDR3nt: TGTGCCAGCAGGGATAGGGACAGGAGGAACACTGAAGCTTTCTTT

d_gene: NA
v_gene: TRBV7-9
j_gene: TRBJ1-2
abundance: NA
CDR3aa: CASSLQERLGYTF
CDR3nt: TGTGCCAGCAGCCTCCAAGAACGACTGGGCTACACCTTC